The source of this TCR beta chain is a study of identical twins. Findings of the study overall: When twins shared out-of-frame alpha sequences, those sequences had excess low generation probability.

Healthy Caucasians supplied all donations. TCRdb called the 5' RACE reads again in MiXCR, with one record for every CDR3 protein. The table shows roughly 1.6 million distinct CDR3 sequences, with around a third occurring only once. In regard to this clonotype: Its antigen remains unknown.

Trimming took 0 bases from V and 0 from J, leaving 17 bases between them. Germline V lookup: CDR1 KGHDR, CDR2 SFDVKD. This CDR3 comprises 19 residues. J is TRBJ1-5 and V is TRBV24-1; D is uncertain. Sample: cord blood. This TCR was recovered from a newborn girl in good health. The CDR3 spells CATSDLNLKDQDSNQPQHF. The CDR3, as DNA: TGTGCCACCAGTGATTTGAACTTGAAAGACCAAGATAGCAATCAGCCCCAGCATTTT.